The sequence of this TCR beta chain was determined in a study of control samples from healthy donors and cancer patients. The CDR3 has 13 amino acids. Germline lookup yields CDR1 ENHRY and CDR2 SYGVKD. J was trimmed by 5 bases and V by 5 bases; bases with no gene match: 5. Clones were sequenced by immunoSEQ multiplex PCR, and TCRdb holds only the in-frame ones, with some missing. The table includes a few hundred thousand clones, 80% to 95% detected once. The TCR originated in a man aged 35 to 55 with head and neck cancer. The rearrangement joins TRBV10-3 to TRBJ2-7; 8 bases agree with TRBD1. Sequences were obtained from PBMCs. The CDR3 bases are TGTGCCATCAGTTCAGGACAGGGCAACGAGCAGTACTTC. Its translation: CAISSGQGNEQYF.